This T cell receptor (beta chain) was found in a study of blood T cell repertoires in COVID-19. Study at large: Acute-phase and convalescent COVID-19 samples originated in the United States, Italy and Spain. T cells, B-cell-depleted T cells, or PBMCs supplied cDNA or gDNA.

This clone was detected only once. Original processing notes: From reference gene primer amplification, estimates of nucleated cell counts were derived. Clones were read by immunoSEQ multiplex PCR, and TCRdb kept only the in-frame ones, dropping some. The DNA was the basis for D and trimming; V, J and clone size are from that table. The sample has about 130,000 clones; around 90% are singletons. Per germline, CDR1 SGHRS and CDR2 YFSETQ. This CDR3 spans 16 amino acids. V was shortened by 3 bases and J by 4 bases, with 16 bases between the two germline ends. Seattle cases were enrolled at active infection and followed longitudinally.

This chain links TRBV5-1 with TRBJ2-2; a possible D gene is TRBD2 (6 bases). The TCR sequence derives from a man aged 55 to 70 with COVID-19, enrolled during active disease. Sequencing was performed on peripheral blood. CDR3 amino acids: CASSWEVAEFTGELFF. The CDR3 nucleotides read TGCGCCAGCAGCTGGGAGGTAGCGGAATTCACCGGGGAGCTGTTTTTT.